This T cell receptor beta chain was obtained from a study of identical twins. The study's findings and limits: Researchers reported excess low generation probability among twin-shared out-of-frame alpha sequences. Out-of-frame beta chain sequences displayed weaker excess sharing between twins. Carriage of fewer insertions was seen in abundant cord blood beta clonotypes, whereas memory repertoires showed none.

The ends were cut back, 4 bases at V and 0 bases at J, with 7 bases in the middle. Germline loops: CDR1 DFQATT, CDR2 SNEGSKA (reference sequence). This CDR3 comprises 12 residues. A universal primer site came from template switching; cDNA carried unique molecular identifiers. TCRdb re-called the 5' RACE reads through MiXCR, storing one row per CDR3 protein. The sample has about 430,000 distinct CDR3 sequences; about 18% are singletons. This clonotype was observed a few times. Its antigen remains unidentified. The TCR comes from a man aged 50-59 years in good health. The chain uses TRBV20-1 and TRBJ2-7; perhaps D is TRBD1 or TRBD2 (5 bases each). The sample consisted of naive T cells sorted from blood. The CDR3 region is CSATGPSYEQYF. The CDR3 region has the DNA TGCAGTGCTACGGGACCCTCCTACGAGCAGTACTTC.